A selection of T cell receptor beta chains follows, all from one sample in a study of radiation and T cells in renal cell carcinoma. Only in-frame clones appear in the TCRdb table, and some are missing; sequencing was by immunoSEQ multiplex PCR. This table has around 130,000 clones, approximately 90% appearing once. Source: blood, taken from a patient whose treatment included radiotherapy and nephrectomy. The source is a woman aged 65 to 85 with renal cell carcinoma. CDR3s include the opening cysteine and the closing phenylalanine or tryptophan. Fields, in order: CDR3 protein, J gene, V gene, clone size. Where a row states a size, it is once, few, many or the class of an expanded clone; other rows omit it.

CDR3 protein: CASSFDEGINYGYTF
J gene: TRBJ1-2
V gene: TRBV7-9
clone size: NA

CDR3 protein: CASSWSRSDTQYF
J gene: TRBJ2-3
V gene: TRBV27
clone size: NA

CDR3 protein: CASRPDSAGANVLTF
J gene: TRBJ2-6
V gene: TRBV28
clone size: NA

CDR3 protein: CASSRGLRVYEQYF
J gene: TRBJ2-7
V gene: TRBV6-6
clone size: NA

CDR3 protein: CASSLSRKTTSSYNEQFF
J gene: TRBJ2-1
V gene: TRBV5-4
clone size: once

CDR3 protein: CASSETGTSLETQYF
J gene: TRBJ2-5
V gene: TRBV5-4
clone size: once

CDR3 protein: CTSSHLGGGALDTQYF
J gene: TRBJ2-3
V gene: TRBV1
clone size: NA

CDR3 protein: CASSVASGGASYEQYF
J gene: TRBJ2-7
V gene: TRBV9
clone size: NA

CDR3 protein: CASSLVDRDTEAFF
J gene: TRBJ1-1
V gene: TRBV11-3
clone size: few

CDR3 protein: CAWSVGDYSNQPQHF
J gene: TRBJ1-5
V gene: TRBV30
clone size: NA

CDR3 protein: CASSSQGFPNTGELFF
J gene: TRBJ2-2
V gene: TRBV2
clone size: NA

CDR3 protein: CASIVDRGRRQPQHF
J gene: TRBJ1-5
V gene: TRBV6-1
clone size: NA

CDR3 protein: CASSFPDRTYGYTF
J gene: TRBJ1-2
V gene: TRBV28
clone size: NA

CDR3 protein: CASSTTQGANTEAFF
J gene: TRBJ1-1
V gene: TRBV6-1
clone size: NA

CDR3 protein: CASSTRLSTDTQYF
J gene: TRBJ2-3
V gene: TRBV5-4
clone size: NA

CDR3 protein: CSARTGPHEQFF
J gene: TRBJ2-1
V gene: TRBV29-1
clone size: NA

CDR3 protein: CASSIEVGTHEQYF
J gene: NA
V gene: TRBV19
clone size: once

CDR3 protein: CASSFTGARKKVSLHF
J gene: TRBJ1-6
V gene: TRBV6-5
clone size: NA

CDR3 protein: CASSVRDEQFF
J gene: TRBJ2-1
V gene: TRBV19
clone size: few

CDR3 protein: CASSQGDRYEQYF
J gene: TRBJ2-7
V gene: TRBV4-1
clone size: NA

CDR3 protein: CASSLSSVAQETQYF
J gene: TRBJ2-5
V gene: TRBV5-1
clone size: NA

CDR3 protein: CASSLRAAARGRIKYF
J gene: TRBJ2-7
V gene: TRBV28
clone size: NA

CDR3 protein: CASSGTGGGTEAFF
J gene: TRBJ1-1
V gene: TRBV2
clone size: NA

CDR3 protein: CASSPREGLGYAQYF
J gene: TRBJ2-7
V gene: TRBV7-2
clone size: NA

CDR3 protein: CASSGTDSPLHF
J gene: TRBJ1-6
V gene: TRBV5-4
clone size: NA

CDR3 protein: CASLGLATQYF
J gene: TRBJ2-3
V gene: TRBV19
clone size: NA

CDR3 protein: CASSQEGTGGPYEQYF
J gene: TRBJ2-7
V gene: TRBV4-1
clone size: NA

CDR3 protein: CASSLDRASISGNTIYF
J gene: TRBJ1-3
V gene: TRBV18
clone size: NA

CDR3 protein: CASSLGQGEYGYTF
J gene: TRBJ1-2
V gene: TRBV5-8
clone size: NA

CDR3 protein: CASSLFVARGGRNQPQHF
J gene: TRBJ1-5
V gene: TRBV5-6
clone size: once

CDR3 protein: CASSLEQGRTDTQYF
J gene: TRBJ2-3
V gene: TRBV7-8
clone size: NA

CDR3 protein: CSASVADTQYF
J gene: TRBJ2-3
V gene: TRBV20-1
clone size: NA

CDR3 protein: CASSSQTGNFEAFF
J gene: TRBJ1-1
V gene: TRBV5-1
clone size: few

CDR3 protein: CASSEGQLGKETQYF
J gene: TRBJ2-5
V gene: TRBV19
clone size: NA

CDR3 protein: CASSLYDRALHTDTQYF
J gene: TRBJ2-3
V gene: TRBV5-4
clone size: NA

CDR3 protein: CASSPLRGNTEAFF
J gene: TRBJ1-1
V gene: TRBV5-1
clone size: NA